Each of the 11 T cell receptor beta chains below was sequenced from the same sample in a study of blood T cells in healthy people across ages (dated by TCRdb to about 2015). Libraries were made using 5' RACE. Sequenced using an Illumina HiSeq 2500. A second PCR of about 6 to 12 cycles was run with a J-beta primer mix and a sample-barcoded 5' primer. The raw public reads went through TCRdb reprocessing: fastp at Q25, MiXCR clone calling, in-frame beta chains kept. All rows with the same CDR3 protein become a single entry with the most common DNA and genes. The sample table contains more than 1,000,000 distinct CDR3 sequences; only one count was recorded for roughly 24% of them. The top ten constitute 0.75% of the sample. These records were also assigned to another study, of T cells of mothers and their children.

Sequencing was carried out using blood. These TCRs come from a girl aged 2-15 years in good health.

This chain connects TRBV28 to TRBJ2-1; D might be TRBD1 (5 bases). There are 15 residues in the CDR3. The germline V gene has CDR1 MDHEN and CDR2 SYDVKM. The V end was cut by 5 bases, the J end by 2 bases, with 13 bases between. CDR3 residues: CASSGSDSTYNEQFF. The CDR3 DNA sequence: TGTGCCAGCAGTGGATCAGACAGCACCTACAATGAGCAGTTCTTC.

This chain uses TRBV24-1 with TRBJ2-4; 7 bases are a match to TRBD1. With V trimmed by 5 bases and J by 6 bases, 6 bases remained unmatched. This CDR3 contains 14 residues. Germline lookup yields CDR1 KGHDR and CDR2 SFDVKD. This CDR3 reads CATSAPGQTNIQYF. DNA of the CDR3: TGTGCCACCAGTGCCCCGGGACAGACAAACATTCAGTACTTC.

This clonotype has just a few counts. This clone may be a read error of a much larger clone one base away. The chain employs TRBV9 and TRBJ1-1; D is ambiguous. The CDR3 extends over 13 amino acids. The V gene lost 0 bases and the J gene lost 1 base, with 4 bases spanning the gap. Germline V gene data show CDR1 as SGDLS and CDR2 as YYNGEE. The CDR3 DNA follows: TGTGCCAGCAGCGTAGGGTGGAACACTGAAGCTTTCTTT. This codes for CASSVGWNTEAFF.

This clonotype was seen only once. This chain joins TRBV6-8 and TRBJ1-4, with a tentative D call TRBD1 (6 bases). Germline V lookup: CDR1 MNHGY, CDR2 SAAAGT. The CDR3 totals 15 residues. The V gene lost 4 bases and the J gene lost 11 bases, with 20 bases spanning the gap. CDR3 loop: CASSSGMIHRVKLFF. The CDR3 coding sequence is TGTGCCAGCAGTTCGGGAATGATTCACAGGGTCAAACTGTTTTTT.

This clonotype was seen repeatedly, ten times or more. In DNA, the CDR3 is TGTGCCAGCAGCTTACGGGCGGGGGGCCCGGCCGGGGAGCTGTTTTTT. It translates to CASSLRAGGPAGELFF. V and J are TRBV7-8 and TRBJ2-2, with TRBD2 identical over 8 bases. Germline trimming cut 2 bases from V and 6 bases from J; bases unmatched to any gene: 8. Germline V lookup: CDR1 SGHVS, CDR2 FQNEAQ. CDR3 length equals 16 residues.

This clonotype was observed a few times. The chain joins TRBV3-1 to TRBJ2-7, with D unclear. CDR1 is LGHDT and CDR2 is YNNKEL in the germline V gene (reference sequence). This CDR3 has 15 residues. The V end was cut by 0 bases, the J end by 0 bases, with 9 bases between. The CDR3, as DNA: TGTGCCAGCAGCCAAGAGGCGGTAAGCTCCTACGAGCAGTACTTC. Translating gives CASSQEAVSSYEQYF.

This clonotype was counted between two and nine times. The gene calls are TRBV20-1 and TRBJ1-1; possibly TRBD1 for D (5 bases). CDR1 DFQATT and CDR2 SNEGSKA come from the germline V gene (reference sequence). Trimming took 3 bases from V and 1 from J, leaving 12 bases between them. The CDR3 runs to 14 residues. CDR3 region: CSASWGGGNTEAFF. CDR3 in DNA: TGCAGTGCTAGCTGGGGCGGGGGGAACACTGAAGCTTTCTTT.

V is TRBV9 and J is TRBJ2-1; 7 bases are shared with TRBD1. Per germline, CDR1 SGDLS and CDR2 YYNGEE. The CDR3 spans 16 residues. V lost 3 bases, J lost 7 bases, and 13 bases stayed unmatched. DNA for the CDR3: TGTGCCAGCAGCGATCGTCGACAGGGTAGGTTTAATGAGCAGTTCTTC. Its translation is CASSDRRQGRFNEQFF.

The V and J genes are TRBV12-3 or TRBV12-4 and TRBJ2-2; no definite D call. CDR3 length: 11 amino acids. The V end lost 6 bases, the J end lost 7 bases, and 6 bases lay between the germline ends. In nucleotides, the CDR3 is TGTGCCAGCAGCACCATCGGGGAGCTGTTTTTT. It codes for CASSTIGELFF.

The V gene is TRBV29-1, the J gene TRBJ1-2, with D possibly TRBD1 on 6 matching bases. The CDR3 runs to 13 residues. CDR1 is SQVTM, CDR2 ANQGSEA, per germline. V was clipped by 2 bases and J by 12 bases, with 19 bases between them. CDR3: CSVEREGSGVHTF. As DNA, the CDR3 is TGCAGCGTTGAAAGGGAGGGTTCAGGGGTCCACACCTTC.

The sample holds a few counts of this clonotype. This chain connects TRBV9 to TRBJ1-3; D is ambiguous. Germline lookup yields CDR1 SGDLS and CDR2 YYNGEE. Trimming cost V 5 bases and J 1 base, with 13 bases left between them. This CDR3 has 15 amino acids. CDR3 sequence: CASSSGGRSGNTIYF. As DNA, the CDR3 is TGTGCCAGCAGTTCCGGAGGTCGTTCTGGAAACACCATATATTTT.